The 31 T cell receptor beta chains reported below all come from one sample, sequenced in a study of blood T cell repertoires in COVID-19. TCRdb keeps only in-frame clones here, not all; method: immunoSEQ multiplex PCR. This sample has over 100,000 clones, with roughly nine tenths found just once. Sequencing was performed on peripheral blood. Source of these receptors: a woman aged 50 to 60 with COVID-19, enrolled during active disease.

The chain employs TRBV16 and TRBJ1-2; 11 nucleotides line up with TRBD1. The germline CDR1 and CDR2 sequences are KGHSY and FQNENV. The CDR3 contains 18 residues. Unmatched junction bases numbered 8, after V lost 2 bases and J lost 0 bases. CDR3 residues: CASSQAGQGATANYGYTF. CDR3 nucleotides: TGTGCCAGCAGCCAAGCTGGACAGGGGGCGACCGCTAACTATGGCTACACCTTC.

V gene TRBV9 combines with J gene TRBJ2-3; D possibly corresponds to TRBD2 (6 bases). The germline gives CDR1 SGDLS, CDR2 YYNGEE. This CDR3 comprises 16 residues. The V end lost 4 bases, the J end lost 0 bases, and 15 bases lay between the germline ends. The chain's CDR3 is CASSQGPRGSTDTQYF. Written as DNA, the CDR3 is TGTGCCAGCAGCCAAGGTCCGCGGGGAAGCACAGATACGCAGTATTTT.

This chain joins TRBV7-2 and TRBJ1-2, with D unclear. Germline V gene lookup returns CDR1 SGHTA and CDR2 FQGNSA. The CDR3 loop spans 15 amino acids. V lost 7 bases and J 2 bases, leaving 17 bases between the germline ends. Here the CDR3 reads CASTKPTELNYGYTF. CDR3 bases: TGTGCCAGCACCAAGCCAACAGAGCTGAACTATGGCTACACCTTC.

This clone occurred once. The rearrangement uses TRBV2 and TRBJ1-2; 7 bases are a match to TRBD1. The V gene end was trimmed by 6 bases and the J gene end by 6 bases; junction bases not matched to a gene: 4. CDR3 length equals 12 residues. Germline V gene sequence: CDR1 SNHLY, CDR2 FYNNEI. The CDR3 bases are TGTGCCAGCAGAGCCGGGACAGATGGCTACACCTTC. Translating it yields CASRAGTDGYTF.

The chain is built from TRBV5-1 and TRBJ1-2; D might be TRBD1 (5 bases). The CDR3 extends over 14 amino acids. Trimming shortened V by 3 bases and J by 2 bases, and 11 bases separated the two germline ends. Per the germline V gene, CDR1 is SGHRS and CDR2 is YFSETQ. CDR3 DNA sequence: TGCGCCAGCAGCTACGGTCCAGGGAACTATGGCTACACCTTC. Its translation: CASSYGPGNYGYTF.

This sequence joins TRBV9 and TRBJ2-2; TRBD2 might be the D (5 bases). Per germline, CDR1 SGDLS and CDR2 YYNGEE. V dropped 4 bases and J dropped 1 base, with 8 bases sitting between them. This CDR3 is built from 14 residues. In DNA, the CDR3 is TGTGCCAGCAGCCTCGAGGGGAACACCGGGGAGCTGTTTTTT. Translating it yields CASSLEGNTGELFF.

This rearrangement joins TRBV19 to TRBJ1-2; D call uncertain. Germline lookup yields CDR1 LNHDA and CDR2 SQIVND (reference sequence). V gave up 5 bases and J gave up 5 bases, with 12 bases separating them. This CDR3 region has 13 residues. CDR3 nucleotide sequence: TGTGCCAGTAGTTGGCAGGACTATTATGGCTACACCTTC. Amino acid sequence: CASSWQDYYGYTF.

The chain uses TRBV2 and TRBJ2-3; 8 bases agree with TRBD1. Germline CDR1 and CDR2: SNHLY and FYNNEI. The ends lost 5 bases at V and 4 bases at J; junction bases unmatched: 5. The CDR3 extends over 14 amino acids. The CDR3: CASSPAGGADTQYF. The DNA of the CDR3 is TGTGCCAGCAGTCCCGCAGGGGGCGCAGATACGCAGTATTTT. The variable domain in full, with the rest retrieved from reference TRBV2 and TRBJ2-3, is EPEVTQTPSHQVTQMGQEVILRCVPISNHLYFYWYRQILGQKVEFLVSFYNNEISEKSEIFDDQFSVERPDGSNFTLKIRSTKLEDSAMYFCASSPAGGADTQYFGPGTRLTVL.

V and J are TRBV5-6 and TRBJ2-3; 8 bases line up with TRBD2. Germline CDR1 SGHDT, CDR2 YYEEEE. This CDR3 region has 14 residues. V lost 3 bases to trimming and J lost 8 bases; unmatched junction nucleotides: 8. CDR3 nucleotides: TGTGCCAGCAGCTCACCTAATCTAGCGGGTACGCAGTATTTT. This translates into CASSSPNLAGTQYF.

The chain joins TRBV7-2 to TRBJ2-7, with no clear D. The CDR3 is made up of 11 amino acids. Looked up from germline, CDR1 is SGHTA and CDR2 is FQGNSA. The V and J ends lost 6 bases and 3 bases respectively, with 6 bases between them. This CDR3 reads CASSISYEQYF. CDR3 DNA: TGTGCCAGCAGTATCAGCTACGAGCAGTACTTC.

This clone was counted a single time. The chain joins TRBV4-1 to TRBJ1-4, with 8 positions matching TRBD1. CDR1 and CDR2 from the germline V gene are MGHRA and YSYEKL. Losses at the gene ends were 5 bases for V and 8 bases for J; bases not matched to a gene: 16. This CDR3 comprises 17 residues. CDR3 bases: TGCGCCAGCAGCAAAATTTACGGACAGGGACCGGGGGAAAAACTGTTTTTT. Amino acid sequence: CASSKIYGQGPGEKLFF.

This clone was observed a single time. V is TRBV28 and J is TRBJ1-2; D might be TRBD1 (5 bases). The germline gives CDR1 MDHEN, CDR2 SYDVKM. V lost 5 bases and J lost 8, with 12 bases in between. The CDR3 has 12 residues. Written as DNA, the CDR3 is TGTGCCAGCAGTAGACCAGGGTTGGGCTACACCTTC. Translation: CASSRPGLGYTF.

The rearrangement links TRBV6-6 to TRBJ1-1; tentative D call: TRBD1 (5 bases). Trimming took 5 bases from V and 0 from J, leaving 13 bases between them. Germline assignment: CDR1 MNHNY and CDR2 SVGAGI (reference sequence). This CDR3 is built from 15 residues. CDR3 coding DNA: TGTGCCAGCAGTACCAACAGGAGATTGAACACTGAAGCTTTCTTT. Protein sequence: CASSTNRRLNTEAFF.

The chain joins TRBV30 to TRBJ2-4, with D tentatively TRBD2 (6 bases). V dropped 4 bases and J dropped 3 bases, with 10 bases sitting between them. This CDR3 is 13 amino acids long. In germline, CDR1 is GTSNPN, CDR2 SVGIG (reference sequence). CDR3 nucleotide sequence: TGTGCCTGGAATGCGGGGATCAAAAACATTCAGTACTTC. The encoded protein is CAWNAGIKNIQYF.

V is TRBV11-3 and J is TRBJ2-5; 7 positions match TRBD1. CDR3 length: 13 amino acids. Germline assignment: CDR1 SGHNT and CDR2 YENEEA. J was trimmed by 5 bases and V by 2 bases; bases with no gene match: 2. The chain's CDR3 is CASSLRGRETQYF. The CDR3 region has the DNA TGTGCCAGCAGCTTAAGGGGGCGTGAGACCCAGTACTTC. Drawing the rest from reference TRBV11-3 and TRBJ2-5, the complete variable domain is EAGVVQSPRYKIIEKKQPVAFWCNPISGHNTLYWYLQNLGQGPELLIRYENEEAVDDSQLPKDRFSAERLKGVDSTLKIQPAELGDSAVYLCASSLRGRETQYFGPGTRLLVL.

This clone was recorded once. The J gene is TRBJ2-5, the V gene TRBV30; 13 nucleotides align to TRBD2. CDR3 length: 18 amino acids. Trimming took 3 bases from V and 1 from J; bases not matched to a gene: 11. Germline V gene data show CDR1 as GTSNPN and CDR2 as SVGIG (reference sequence). The CDR3 coding sequence is TGTGCCTGGAGCCCCCGGCCTGGACTAGCGGGGGCCCAAGAGACCCAGTACTTC. Translated: CAWSPRPGLAGAQETQYF.

About this clone itself: The identical CDR3 is also encoded by other nucleotide sequences in the sample. The V gene is TRBV5-1, the J gene TRBJ2-2; 9 bases map to TRBD1. Trimming at V came to 0 bases and at J to 3 bases, leaving 3 bases not matched to a gene. Germline-derived CDR1 and CDR2 are SGHRS and YFSETQ. This CDR3 region has 16 residues. The CDR3 nucleotides read TGCGCCAGCAGCTTGGGGGACAGGGAGGACACCGGGGAGCTGTTTTTT. Encoded protein: CASSLGDREDTGELFF.

The genes are TRBV4-2 and TRBJ2-3; 11 bases agree with TRBD2. V lost 3 bases and J lost 2; bases outside the gene matches: 1. The CDR3 sequence is 15 residues long. Germline CDR1 and CDR2: LGHNA and YNFKEQ. In nucleotides, the CDR3 is TGTGCCAGCAGCCAGGGACTAGCGGACACAGATACGCAGTATTTT. Its translation: CASSQGLADTDTQYF.

This clone was seen just once. The chain couples TRBV2 to TRBJ1-1; 10 nucleotides match TRBD1. CDR1 is SNHLY, CDR2 FYNNEI, per germline. This CDR3 has 14 residues. Trimming at V came to 4 bases and at J to 5 bases, leaving 4 bases not matched to a gene. CDR3 region: CASSGDRGGTEAFF. The CDR3, as DNA: TGTGCCAGCAGTGGGGACAGGGGTGGAACTGAAGCTTTCTTT.

About this clone itself: A much larger clone sits a single nucleotide away, making a read error possible. V is TRBV5-8 and J is TRBJ2-7; 8 bases match TRBD1. Trimming removed 3 bases from V and 0 bases from J; junction bases left unmatched: 2. Germline loops: CDR1 SGHTS, CDR2 YDEGEE. CDR3 length: 14 amino acids. The CDR3 reads CASSSGQVSYEQYF. CDR3 coding DNA: TGTGCCAGCAGCTCGGGACAGGTCTCCTACGAGCAGTACTTC.

This chain uses TRBV5-1 with TRBJ2-3; 7 bases map to TRBD2. Germline CDR1 reads SGHRS; CDR2 reads YFSETQ. The CDR3 is made up of 16 amino acids. The V and J ends lost 0 bases and 2 bases, in that order; junction bases with no gene match: 6. CDR3 sequence reads: CASSLVAGDPTDTQYF. The CDR3 DNA sequence: TGCGCCAGCAGCTTGGTTGCGGGGGATCCCACAGATACGCAGTATTTT.

This clone was counted once. The CDR3 loop is CASSVEGKRFNEKLFF. DNA for the CDR3: TGTGCCAGCAGCGTAGAAGGAAAGCGATTTAATGAAAAACTGTTTTTT. V is TRBV9 and J is TRBJ1-4; no clear D. The CDR3 loop spans 16 amino acids. The ends were cut back, 0 bases at V and 4 bases at J, with 13 bases in the middle. Germline CDR1 SGDLS, CDR2 YYNGEE.

This clone was seen a handful of times. The V gene is TRBV6-6, the J gene TRBJ1-2, with D possibly matching TRBD1 (6 bases). Germline-derived CDR1 and CDR2 are MNHNY and SVGAGI (reference sequence). This CDR3 region has 15 residues. V lost 2 bases and J 0 bases, leaving 10 bases between the germline ends. DNA for the CDR3: TGTGCCAGCAGTTACGGGGGCAATACTAACTATGGCTACACCTTC. Residues: CASSYGGNTNYGYTF.

The chain links TRBV19 to TRBJ2-3; 10 bases agree with TRBD1. Germline values: CDR1 LNHDA, CDR2 SQIVND (reference sequence). This CDR3 has 15 amino acids. V shed 6 bases, J shed 2 bases, and the junction held 5 bases outside the gene matches. DNA of the CDR3: TGTGCCAGTAGACCGACAGGGGGCAACACAGATACGCAGTATTTT. This translates into CASRPTGGNTDTQYF.

This sequence joins TRBV3-1 (or the pseudogene TRBV3-2) and TRBJ1-1; 11 nucleotides line up with TRBD1. There are 15 residues in the CDR3. Germline V CDR1 and CDR2: LGHDT, YNNKEL (reference sequence). Losses at the gene ends were 0 bases for V and 10 bases for J; bases not matched to a gene: 7. The CDR3 DNA sequence: TGTGCCAGCAGCCAAGATCCCGGGACAGGGGGTTCAGCTTTCTTT. As protein: CASSQDPGTGGSAFF.

The chain has TRBV5-1 and TRBJ2-5, with 7 bases lining up with TRBD1. Germline V gene lookup returns CDR1 SGHRS and CDR2 YFSETQ. V dropped 7 bases and J dropped 2; count of bases not matched to a gene: 5. The CDR3 totals 13 residues. The CDR3, as DNA: TGCGCCAGCGGAAACAGGGGTCAAGAGACCCAGTACTTC. It specifies CASGNRGQETQYF. Combining the CDR3 with reference TRBV5-1 and TRBJ2-5 gives the whole variable domain KAGVTQTPRYLIKTRGQQVTLSCSPISGHRSVSWYQQTPGQGLQFLFEYFSETQRNKGNFPGRFSGRQFSNSRSEMNVSTLELGDSALYLCASGNRGQETQYFGPGTRLLVL.

The rearrangement links TRBV27 to TRBJ1-1; TRBD1 is a possible D gene (5 bases). The germline CDR1 and CDR2 sequences are MNHEY and SMNVEV (reference sequence). The CDR3 has 14 amino acids. Trimming removed 3 bases at V and 3 bases at J, with 11 bases between. CDR3 residues: CASSFRGFDTEAFF. Here the CDR3 DNA reads TGTGCCAGCAGTTTTCGGGGGTTTGACACTGAAGCTTTCTTT.

This sequence joins TRBV3-1 (or the pseudogene TRBV3-2) and TRBJ2-1; weak D call: TRBD1 (6 bases). The CDR3 consists of 16 residues. The germline V and J ends were trimmed by 2 bases and 7 bases, with 18 bases remaining between them. The germline CDR1 and CDR2 sequences are LGHDT and YNNKEL (reference sequence). CDR3 nucleotide sequence: TGTGCCAGCAGCCAAACAGGGTCCTTGAGTGGGAATGAGCAGTTCTTC. Translated: CASSQTGSLSGNEQFF.

This chain uses TRBV29-1 with TRBJ2-7, with D possibly being TRBD1 (6 bases). The V end was cut by 2 bases, the J end by 1 base, with 12 bases between. Germline-derived CDR1 and CDR2 are SQVTM and ANQGSEA. The CDR3 runs 14 residues. CDR3 in amino acids: CSVESGHTSYEQYF. The CDR3 bases are TGCAGCGTTGAATCGGGACATACTTCCTACGAGCAGTACTTC.

The chain uses TRBV12-5 and TRBJ2-5; 10 bases line up with TRBD2. Germline trimming cut 6 bases from V and 5 bases from J; bases unmatched to any gene: 6. CDR1 and CDR2 from the germline V gene are LGHNT and FRNRAP. The CDR3 spans 14 residues. CDR3 DNA sequence: TGTGCTAGTGGAGCGGGGGGGCCTCGGGAGACCCAGTACTTC. It encodes CASGAGGPRETQYF.

The chain carries TRBV5-1 and TRBJ2-1; possible D gene TRBD2, 6 bases. CDR3 length: 15 residues. Trimming stripped 0 bases from V and 1 base from J, with 8 bases between. From germline, CDR1 is SGHRS and CDR2 YFSETQ. CDR3 sequence: CASSLAGRSYNEQFF. The CDR3 nucleotides are TGCGCCAGCAGCTTGGCAGGGAGGTCCTACAATGAGCAGTTCTTC.